Below, 29 T cell receptor beta chains from the same sample are listed, as sequenced in a study of cytomegalovirus exposure and HLA in healthy donors. PCR amplification relied on 60 Vbeta primers (plus 13 Jbeta primers). Method: immunoSEQ multiplex PCR; TCRdb's copy keeps in-frame clones and lacks some. The sample lists over 150,000 clones, roughly 83% seen once, with about 1.2% in the top ten. Specimen: PBMCs. Receptor source: a boy between 2 and 10 years old in good health and CMV-seronegative.

The chain combines TRBV19 with TRBJ1-3, with no clear D. V shed 2 bases and J shed 2 bases, with 13 bases lying between them. This CDR3 has 16 residues. Germline values: CDR1 LNHDA, CDR2 SQIVND (reference sequence). CDR3: CASSISEGPPGNTIYF. The CDR3 DNA sequence: TGTGCCAGTAGTATATCCGAGGGCCCTCCTGGAAACACCATATATTTT.

The chain couples TRBV15 to TRBJ1-1; 8 bases fit TRBD1. Germline CDR1 is LNHNV and CDR2 is YYDKDF (reference sequence). V lost 8 bases and J lost 2; bases outside the gene matches: 1. The CDR3 contains 12 residues. Here the CDR3 reads CATGQGNTEAFF. The CDR3 nucleotides are TGTGCCACCGGACAGGGAAACACTGAAGCTTTCTTT.

The CDR3 protein is CASSSDRDHEQFF. CDR3 coding DNA: TGTGCCAGTAGTAGTGACAGGGATCATGAGCAGTTCTTC. The rearrangement links TRBV19 to TRBJ2-1, with 7 bases matching TRBD1. V was clipped by 4 bases and J by 8 bases; unmatched bases: 5. The CDR3 runs to 13 residues. Germline V lookup: CDR1 LNHDA, CDR2 SQIVND (reference sequence).

A single count supports this clone. V gene TRBV19 combines with J gene TRBJ2-7; TRBD2 might be the D (6 bases). The CDR3 consists of 16 residues. The V gene lost 3 bases and the J gene lost 2 bases, with 17 bases spanning the gap. CDR1 and CDR2 from the germline V gene are LNHDA and SQIVND (reference sequence). The CDR3 DNA is TGTGCCAGTAGTATGCAGGGACTTTCCCATACCTACGAGCAGTACGTC. It encodes CASSMQGLSHTYEQYV.

This chain links TRBV15 with TRBJ2-3, with 7 bases fitting TRBD2. Germline CDR1 LNHNV, CDR2 YYDKDF (reference sequence). CDR3 length equals 19 residues. V was pared by 0 bases and J by 1 base, with 13 bases of the junction left unmatched. The CDR3 DNA reads as TGTGCCACCAGCAGAGATCCCTGGGGTGGGGGGGGACGCACAGATACGCAGTATTTT. It translates to CATSRDPWGGGGRTDTQYF.

This chain connects TRBV5-5 to TRBJ1-2; D is unclear. Germline lookup yields CDR1 SGHKS and CDR2 YYEKEE (reference sequence). V lost 4 bases to trimming and J lost 8 bases, with 12 bases between them. CDR3 length equals 12 residues. The CDR3 is CASSRGREGYTF. CDR3 sequence (DNA): TGTGCCAGCAGCCGGGGTCGCGAAGGCTACACCTTC. Drawing the rest from reference TRBV5-5 and TRBJ1-2, the complete variable domain is DAGVTQSPTHLIKTRGQQVTLRCSPISGHKSVSWYQQVLGQGPQFIFQYYEKEERGRGNFPDRFSARQFPNYSSELNVNALLLGDSALYLCASSRGREGYTFGSGTRLTVV.

The J gene is TRBJ2-1, the V gene TRBV9; the match to TRBD2 covers 9 bases. The germline CDR1 and CDR2 sequences are SGDLS and YYNGEE. V shed 3 bases, J shed 0 bases, and the junction held 4 bases outside the gene matches. This CDR3 region has 16 residues. CDR3 residues: CASSGLAGSSYNEQFF. CDR3 DNA sequence: TGTGCCAGCAGCGGGCTAGCGGGGAGCTCCTACAATGAGCAGTTCTTC.

The chain is built from TRBV15 and TRBJ1-1, with D unresolved. V was cut by 1 base and J by 6 bases, with 12 bases left in between. The CDR3 sequence is 14 residues long. Germline assignment: CDR1 LNHNV and CDR2 YYDKDF (reference sequence). CDR3 sequence reads: CATSRVADFPEAFF. The CDR3, as DNA: TGTGCCACCAGCAGAGTGGCGGACTTCCCTGAAGCTTTCTTT.

V usage is TRBV19 and J usage is TRBJ2-2, with 8 bases lining up with TRBD2. The trim removed 9 bases at V and 1 base at J, leaving 4 bases unmatched. Looked up from germline, CDR1 is LNHDA and CDR2 is SQIVND (reference sequence). This CDR3 has 14 amino acids. The DNA of the CDR3 is TGTGCCAGCTTACTAGCGGAGAACACCGGGGAGCTGTTTTTT. It translates to CASLLAENTGELFF.

The chain combines TRBV7-6 with TRBJ2-3; perhaps TRBD1 as D (7 bases). The CDR3 is made up of 16 amino acids. With 5 bases removed from V and 0 bases from J, the gap between germline ends came to 15 bases. Germline assignment: CDR1 SGHVS and CDR2 FNYEAQ. The CDR3 region has the DNA TGTGCCAGCAGCCGGGGGACAGCATCTAGCACAGATACGCAGTATTTT. Protein: CASSRGTASSTDTQYF.

The J gene is TRBJ2-2, the V gene TRBV4-3; TRBD1 is a possible D gene (5 bases). CDR3 length: 13 residues. The germline gives CDR1 LGHNA, CDR2 YSLEER. The ends were cut back, 0 bases at V and 13 bases at J, with 12 bases in the middle. In nucleotides, the CDR3 is TGCGCCAGCAGCCAAGAATTCCAGGGTGTGCTGTTTTTT. Translated, it gives CASSQEFQGVLFF.

This clone has a single count. Distinct nucleotide sequences in the sample also encode this CDR3. The chain recombines TRBV5-6 with TRBJ1-2; 7 bases are a match to TRBD1. V lost 0 bases, J lost 8 bases, and 4 bases stayed unmatched. The V gene's germline CDR1 is SGHDT and CDR2 YYEEEE. The CDR3 is 13 residues long. CDR3 in DNA: TGTGCCAGCAGCTTGGACAGGGGTTTAGGCTACACCTTC. Its protein product is CASSLDRGLGYTF.

V and J are TRBV4-3 and TRBJ1-1, with TRBD1 matching 8 bases. The CDR3 extends over 14 amino acids. With 4 bases clipped from V and 4 bases from J, the junction kept 5 bases outside the gene matches. Germline V lookup: CDR1 LGHNA, CDR2 YSLEER. CDR3 coding DNA: TGCGCCAGCAGCCCGTACAGGGGGAGCACTGAAGCTTTCTTT. Amino acid sequence: CASSPYRGSTEAFF.

The chain employs TRBV7-2 and TRBJ1-2, with D maybe TRBD1 (6 bases). The CDR3 runs to 13 residues. V was cut by 5 bases and J by 2 bases, with 9 bases left in between. Germline lookup yields CDR1 SGHTA and CDR2 FQGNSA. The CDR3, as DNA: TGTGCCAGCAGCCCAGACAGGAACTATGGCTACACCTTC. This encodes CASSPDRNYGYTF. The entire variable domain, with the rest obtained from reference TRBV7-2 and TRBJ1-2, is as follows: GAGVSQSPSNKVTEKGKDVELRCDPISGHTALYWYRQSLGQGLEFLIYFQGNSAPDKSGLPSDRFSAERTGGSVSTLTIQRTQQEDSAVYLCASSPDRNYGYTFGSGTRLTVV.

The CDR3 spells CASSRGQGVGTEAFF. For the CDR3, the DNA is TGTGCCAGCAGCAGAGGACAGGGGGTCGGCACTGAAGCTTTCTTT. V and J are TRBV5-4 and TRBJ1-1; 10 bases are a match to TRBD1. The V gene end was trimmed by 4 bases and the J gene end by 4 bases; junction bases not matched to a gene: 7. Germline loops: CDR1 SGHNT, CDR2 YYREEE (reference sequence). The CDR3 loop spans 15 amino acids.

The chain recombines TRBV14 with TRBJ2-6; the D is unclear. The CDR3 is 16 residues long. V lost 0 bases to trimming and J lost 0 bases, with 6 bases between them. The germline CDR1 and CDR2 sequences are SGHDN and FVKESK. The CDR3, as DNA: TGTGCCAGCAGCCAAGAATCACTCTCTGGGGCCAACGTCCTGACTTTC. It is translated as CASSQESLSGANVLTF.

The J gene is TRBJ1-1, the V gene TRBV7-2, with 7 bases matching TRBD1. The CDR3 covers 15 residues. V was clipped by 5 bases and J by 11 bases; unmatched bases: 17. Germline V gene lookup returns CDR1 SGHTA and CDR2 FQGNSA. The CDR3 sequence is CASSPQTDRTSSAFF. CDR3 sequence (DNA): TGTGCCAGCAGCCCTCAGACGGACAGGACGAGTTCGGCTTTCTTT.

The chain joins TRBV19 to TRBJ1-4; 9 bases match TRBD1. CDR1 and CDR2 from the germline V gene are LNHDA and SQIVND (reference sequence). This CDR3 is 14 amino acids long. V was pared by 5 bases and J by 6 bases, with 4 bases of the junction left unmatched. In DNA form, the CDR3 reads TGTGCCAGTAGTTGGACAGGGGAGGATGAAAAACTGTTTTTT. This encodes CASSWTGEDEKLFF.

This rearrangement joins TRBV5-1 to TRBJ2-1, with 11 bases matching TRBD2. This CDR3 spans 15 amino acids. Trimming at V came to 1 base and at J to 3 bases, leaving 0 bases not matched to a gene. Germline-derived CDR1 and CDR2 are SGHRS and YFSETQ. CDR3 bases: TGCGCCAGCAGCTTGCTAGCGGGGGGCTACAATGAGCAGTTCTTC. This gives the protein CASSLLAGGYNEQFF.

The chain couples TRBV5-6 to TRBJ2-7, with 8 bases identical to TRBD2. Germline CDR1 reads SGHDT; CDR2 reads YYEEEE. V gave up 3 bases and J gave up 0 bases; unmatched junction bases: 2. The CDR3 is 14 residues long. As DNA, the CDR3 is TGTGCCAGCAGCTGGGGACTAGACTCCTACGAGCAGTACTTC. It encodes CASSWGLDSYEQYF.

This clone was detected once. The chain recombines TRBV15 with TRBJ2-5; 8 positions agree with TRBD2. The CDR3 has 15 amino acids. V lost 3 bases and J lost 4; bases outside the gene matches: 7. CDR1 is LNHNV, CDR2 YYDKDF, per germline (reference sequence). CDR3 DNA sequence: TGTGCCACCAGCAGCCCGGGACGGGGGGGAGAGACCCAGTACTTC. Translated, it gives CATSSPGRGGETQYF.

CDR3 sequence reads: CASSTRPEGVYGYTF. DNA for the CDR3: TGTGCCAGCAGTACCCGACCCGAAGGGGTCTATGGCTACACCTTC. The chain combines TRBV27 with TRBJ1-2; the D gene is possibly TRBD1 (5 bases). The CDR3 spans 15 residues. In germline, CDR1 is MNHEY, CDR2 SMNVEV (reference sequence). V lost 5 bases and J lost 4, with 17 bases in between.

The chain links TRBV6-5 to TRBJ1-1, with 10 bases that match TRBD1. The CDR3 is made up of 16 amino acids. CDR1 and CDR2 from the germline V gene are MNHEY and SVGAGI. V was pared by 2 bases and J by 4 bases, with 7 bases of the junction left unmatched. This CDR3 reads CASSYIGTGVSTEAFF. In DNA, the CDR3 is TGTGCCAGCAGTTACATCGGGACAGGGGTTAGCACTGAAGCTTTCTTT.

DNA for the CDR3: TGTGCCAGCAGCTCTACTAGCGCTACGCAGTATTTT. Translation gives CASSSTSATQYF. The V gene is TRBV11-2, the J gene TRBJ2-3, with 7 positions matching TRBD2. Trimming at V came to 4 bases and at J to 8 bases, leaving 3 bases not matched to a gene. Germline CDR1 reads SGHAT; CDR2 reads FQNNGV. This CDR3 comprises 12 residues.

The CDR3 spells CASSQAARVTGYTF. CDR3 coding DNA: TGCGCCAGCAGCCAAGCGGCCAGGGTAACCGGCTACACCTTC. This chain connects TRBV4-1 to TRBJ1-2; TRBD1 might be the D (5 bases). V was clipped by 1 base and J by 8 bases, with 14 bases between them. In germline, CDR1 is MGHRA, CDR2 YSYEKL. The length of the CDR3 is 14 residues.

The gene calls are TRBV2 and TRBJ1-5; 8 bases line up with TRBD1. This CDR3 is built from 14 residues. The V and J ends lost 7 bases and 2 bases, in that order; junction bases with no gene match: 4. Germline V gives CDR1 SNHLY, CDR2 FYNNEI. Written as DNA, the CDR3 is TGTGCCAGCAATCCGGACAGGGGCAATCAGCCCCAGCATTTT. Amino acids: CASNPDRGNQPQHF. Combining the CDR3 with reference TRBV2 and TRBJ1-5 gives the whole variable domain EPEVTQTPSHQVTQMGQEVILRCVPISNHLYFYWYRQILGQKVEFLVSFYNNEISEKSEIFDDQFSVERPDGSNFTLKIRSTKLEDSAMYFCASNPDRGNQPQHFGDGTRLSIL.

The chain carries TRBV10-3 and TRBJ2-1; TRBD2 agrees at 7 bases. CDR3 length: 16 residues. With 6 bases clipped from V and 5 bases from J, the junction kept 13 bases outside the gene matches. Germline V gives CDR1 ENHRY, CDR2 SYGVKD. The CDR3, as DNA: TGTGCCATCAGGCACCGGGAGGTCTTTCCGGACAATGAGCAGTTCTTC. Its translation is CAIRHREVFPDNEQFF.

The count of this clone is one. This chain connects TRBV6-5 to TRBJ1-1; TRBD1 is a possible D gene (6 bases). V gave up 5 bases and J gave up 0 bases, with 7 bases separating them. CDR3 length: 13 residues. Germline CDR1 reads MNHEY; CDR2 reads SVGAGI. CDR3 loop: CASSTGLNTEAFF. As DNA, the CDR3 is TGTGCCAGCAGTACAGGGCTGAACACTGAAGCTTTCTTT.

V gene TRBV11-2 combines with J gene TRBJ2-1, with 10 bases that match TRBD2. This CDR3 contains 16 residues. The germline gives CDR1 SGHAT, CDR2 FQNNGV. V was pared by 0 bases and J by 9 bases, with 8 bases of the junction left unmatched. CDR3 amino acids: CASSLEGGLARGEQFF. The CDR3 nucleotides read TGTGCCAGCAGCTTAGAAGGGGGACTAGCGCGGGGTGAGCAGTTCTTC.